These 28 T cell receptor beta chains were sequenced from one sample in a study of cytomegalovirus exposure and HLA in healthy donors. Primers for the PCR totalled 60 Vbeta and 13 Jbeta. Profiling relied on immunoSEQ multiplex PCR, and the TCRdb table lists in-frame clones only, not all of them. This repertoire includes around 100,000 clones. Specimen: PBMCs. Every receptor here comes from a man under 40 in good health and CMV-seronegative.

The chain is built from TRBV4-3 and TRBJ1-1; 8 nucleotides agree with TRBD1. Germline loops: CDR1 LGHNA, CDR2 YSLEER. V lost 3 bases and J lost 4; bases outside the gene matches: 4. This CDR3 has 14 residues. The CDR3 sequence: CASSQATGGTEAFF. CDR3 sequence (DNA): TGCGCCAGCAGCCAGGCCACAGGGGGCACTGAAGCTTTCTTT.

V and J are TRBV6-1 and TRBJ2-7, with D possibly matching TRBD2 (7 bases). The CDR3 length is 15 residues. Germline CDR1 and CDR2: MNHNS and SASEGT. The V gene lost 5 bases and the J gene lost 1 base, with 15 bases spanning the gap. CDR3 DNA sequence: TGTGCCAGCAGTAGGGGGGGGGCCACTTCCTACGAGCAGTACTTC. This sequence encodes CASSRGGATSYEQYF.

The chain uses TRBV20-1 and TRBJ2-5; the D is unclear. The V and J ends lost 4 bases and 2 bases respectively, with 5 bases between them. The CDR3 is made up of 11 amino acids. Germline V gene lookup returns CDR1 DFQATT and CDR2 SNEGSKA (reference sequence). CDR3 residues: CSATYQETQYF. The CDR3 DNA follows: TGCAGTGCTACGTATCAAGAGACCCAGTACTTC.

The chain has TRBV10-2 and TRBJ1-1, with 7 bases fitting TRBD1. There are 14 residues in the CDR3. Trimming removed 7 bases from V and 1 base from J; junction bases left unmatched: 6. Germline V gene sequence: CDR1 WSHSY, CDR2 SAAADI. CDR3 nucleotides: TGCGCCAGCATAAGACAGGGCTCGAACACTGAAGCTTTCTTT. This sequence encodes CASIRQGSNTEAFF.

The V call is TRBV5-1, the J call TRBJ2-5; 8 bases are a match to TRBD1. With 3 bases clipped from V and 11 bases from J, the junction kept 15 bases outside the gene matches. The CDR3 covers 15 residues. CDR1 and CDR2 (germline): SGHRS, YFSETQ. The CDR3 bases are TGCGCCAGCAGCTCCCCGTCAGGGGGCGGTGGGGAGCAGTACTTC. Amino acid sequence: CASSSPSGGGGEQYF.

The CDR3 is CASSPRGRRSPLHF. The CDR3 DNA sequence: TGTGCCAGCAGTCCCAGGGGGCGACGTTCACCCCTCCACTTT. This chain joins TRBV6-1 and TRBJ1-6, with TRBD1 matching 8 bases. The V gene end was trimmed by 5 bases and the J gene end by 9 bases; junction bases not matched to a gene: 6. CDR1 MNHNS and CDR2 SASEGT come from the germline V gene. CDR3 length equals 14 residues.

The CDR3 here is CASSPSPPGTGGRETQYF. For the CDR3, the DNA is TGCGCCAGCAGCCCATCGCCTCCCGGGACAGGGGGCCGGGAGACCCAGTACTTC. V usage is TRBV5-1 and J usage is TRBJ2-5; 12 bases agree with TRBD1. This CDR3 contains 18 residues. In germline, CDR1 is SGHRS, CDR2 YFSETQ. Trimming at V came to 4 bases and at J to 5 bases, leaving 15 bases not matched to a gene.

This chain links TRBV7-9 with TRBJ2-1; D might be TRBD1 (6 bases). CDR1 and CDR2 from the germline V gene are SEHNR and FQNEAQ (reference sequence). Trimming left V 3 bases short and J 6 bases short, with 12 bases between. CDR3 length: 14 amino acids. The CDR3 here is CASSLGLGGNEQFF. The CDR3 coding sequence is TGTGCCAGCAGCTTGGGTCTAGGGGGCAATGAGCAGTTCTTC.

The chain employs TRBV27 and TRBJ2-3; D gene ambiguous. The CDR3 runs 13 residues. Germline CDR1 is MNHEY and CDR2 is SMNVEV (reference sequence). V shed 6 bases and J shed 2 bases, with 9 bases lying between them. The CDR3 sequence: CASRSRNTDTQYF. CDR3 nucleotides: TGTGCCAGCAGATCCCGTAACACAGATACGCAGTATTTT.

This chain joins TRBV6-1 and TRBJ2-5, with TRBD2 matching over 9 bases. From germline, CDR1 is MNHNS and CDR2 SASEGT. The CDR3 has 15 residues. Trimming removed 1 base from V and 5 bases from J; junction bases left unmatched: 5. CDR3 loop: CASSEEAGGPETQYF. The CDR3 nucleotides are TGTGCCAGCAGTGAAGAGGCGGGGGGGCCTGAGACCCAGTACTTC.

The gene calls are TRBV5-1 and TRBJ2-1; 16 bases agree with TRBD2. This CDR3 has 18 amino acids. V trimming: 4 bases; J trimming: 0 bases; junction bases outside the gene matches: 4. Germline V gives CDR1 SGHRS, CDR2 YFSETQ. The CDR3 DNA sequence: TGCGCCAGCAGCCCGGGACTAGCGGGGGGGCTCTCCTACAATGAGCAGTTCTTC. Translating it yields CASSPGLAGGLSYNEQFF.

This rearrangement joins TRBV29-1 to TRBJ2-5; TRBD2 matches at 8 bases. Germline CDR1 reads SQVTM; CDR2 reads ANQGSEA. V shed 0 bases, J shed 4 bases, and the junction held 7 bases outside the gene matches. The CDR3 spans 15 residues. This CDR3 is CSVEDRGAGGETQYF. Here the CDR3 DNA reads TGCAGCGTTGAAGATAGGGGGGCGGGGGGAGAGACCCAGTACTTC.

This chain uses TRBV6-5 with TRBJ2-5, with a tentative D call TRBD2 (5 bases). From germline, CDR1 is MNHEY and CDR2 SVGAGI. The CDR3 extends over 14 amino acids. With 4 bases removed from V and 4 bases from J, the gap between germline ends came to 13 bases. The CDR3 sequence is CASSSAPRGETQYF. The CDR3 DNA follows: TGTGCCAGCAGTTCCGCCCCCCGGGGAGAGACCCAGTACTTC.

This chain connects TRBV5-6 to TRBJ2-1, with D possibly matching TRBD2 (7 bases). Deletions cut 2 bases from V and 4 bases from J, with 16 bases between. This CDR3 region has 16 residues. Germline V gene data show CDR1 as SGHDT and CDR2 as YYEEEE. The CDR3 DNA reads TGTGCCAGCAGCTTTTCCCCGGGGGGCCCTTACAATGAGCAGTTCTTC. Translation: CASSFSPGGPYNEQFF.

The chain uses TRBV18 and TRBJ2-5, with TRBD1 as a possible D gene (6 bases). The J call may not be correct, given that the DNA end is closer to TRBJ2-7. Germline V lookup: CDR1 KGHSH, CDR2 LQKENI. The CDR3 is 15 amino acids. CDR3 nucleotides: TGTGCCAGCTCACTGGGACAACAGAGCTCCTACGAGCAGTACTTC. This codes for CASSLGQQSSYEQYF.

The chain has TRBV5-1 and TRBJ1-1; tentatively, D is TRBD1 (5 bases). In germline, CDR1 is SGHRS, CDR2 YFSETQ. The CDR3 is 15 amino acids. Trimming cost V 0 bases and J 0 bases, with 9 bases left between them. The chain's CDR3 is CASSLVQGMNTEAFF. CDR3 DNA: TGCGCCAGCAGCTTGGTTCAGGGAATGAACACTGAAGCTTTCTTT. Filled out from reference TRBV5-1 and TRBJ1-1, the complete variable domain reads KAGVTQTPRYLIKTRGQQVTLSCSPISGHRSVSWYQQTPGQGLQFLFEYFSETQRNKGNFPGRFSGRQFSNSRSEMNVSTLELGDSALYLCASSLVQGMNTEAFFGQGTRLTVV.

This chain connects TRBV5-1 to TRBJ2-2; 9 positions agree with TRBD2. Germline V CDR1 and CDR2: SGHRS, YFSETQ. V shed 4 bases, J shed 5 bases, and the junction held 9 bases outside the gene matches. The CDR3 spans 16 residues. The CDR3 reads CASSPTSGRETGELFF. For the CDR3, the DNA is TGCGCCAGCAGCCCCACTAGCGGGCGGGAGACCGGGGAGCTGTTTTTT.

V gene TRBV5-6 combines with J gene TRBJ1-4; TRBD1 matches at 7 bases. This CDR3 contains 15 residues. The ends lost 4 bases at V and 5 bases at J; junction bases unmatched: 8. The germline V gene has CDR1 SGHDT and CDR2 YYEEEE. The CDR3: CASSNYDRVNEKLFF. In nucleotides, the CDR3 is TGTGCCAGCAGCAACTACGACAGGGTCAATGAAAAACTGTTTTTT.

CDR3 in amino acids: CASSPRLAGGYNEQFF. CDR3 nucleotides: TGTGCCAGCTCACCAAGACTAGCGGGGGGGTACAATGAGCAGTTCTTC. This chain uses TRBV18 with TRBJ2-1, with 14 bases fitting TRBD2. Unmatched junction bases numbered 1, after V lost 2 bases and J lost 4 bases. CDR1 and CDR2 (germline): KGHSH, LQKENI. CDR3 length: 16 amino acids.

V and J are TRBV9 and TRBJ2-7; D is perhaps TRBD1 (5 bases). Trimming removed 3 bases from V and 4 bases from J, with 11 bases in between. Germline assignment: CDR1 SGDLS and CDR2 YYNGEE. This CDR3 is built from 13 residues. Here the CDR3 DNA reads TGTGCCAGCAGCGCAACTCAGGGTTACGAGCAGTACTTC. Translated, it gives CASSATQGYEQYF. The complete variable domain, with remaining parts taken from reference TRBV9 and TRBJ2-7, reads DSGVTQTPKHLITATGQRVTLRCSPRSGDLSVYWYQQSLDQGLQFLIQYYNGEERAKGNILERFSAQQFPDLHSELNLSSLELGDSALYFCASSATQGYEQYFGPGTRLTVT.

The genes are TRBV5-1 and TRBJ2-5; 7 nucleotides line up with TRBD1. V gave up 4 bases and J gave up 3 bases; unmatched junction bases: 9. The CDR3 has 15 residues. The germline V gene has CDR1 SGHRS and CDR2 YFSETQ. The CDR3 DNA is TGCGCCAGCAGCCCTGACCCCGGGACAGAAGAGACCCAGTACTTC. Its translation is CASSPDPGTEETQYF.

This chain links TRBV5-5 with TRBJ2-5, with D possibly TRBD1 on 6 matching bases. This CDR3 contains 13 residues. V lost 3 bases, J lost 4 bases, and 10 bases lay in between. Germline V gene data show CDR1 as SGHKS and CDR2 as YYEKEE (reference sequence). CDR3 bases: TGTGCCAGCAGCTCACAGGGCCCAGAGACCCAGTACTTC. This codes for CASSSQGPETQYF. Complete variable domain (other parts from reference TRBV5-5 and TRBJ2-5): DAGVTQSPTHLIKTRGQQVTLRCSPISGHKSVSWYQQVLGQGPQFIFQYYEKEERGRGNFPDRFSARQFPNYSSELNVNALLLGDSALYLCASSSQGPETQYFGPGTRLLVL.

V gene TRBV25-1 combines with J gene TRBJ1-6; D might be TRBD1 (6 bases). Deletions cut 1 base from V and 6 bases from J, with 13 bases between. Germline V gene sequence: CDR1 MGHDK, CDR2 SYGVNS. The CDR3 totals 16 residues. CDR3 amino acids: CASSESRGGGNSPLHF. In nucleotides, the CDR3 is TGTGCCAGCAGTGAATCAAGAGGGGGGGGTAATTCACCCCTCCACTTT. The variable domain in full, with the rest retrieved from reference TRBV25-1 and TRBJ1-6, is EADIYQTPRYLVIGTGKKITLECSQTMGHDKMYWYQQDPGMELHLIHYSYGVNSTEKGDLSSESTVSRIRTEHFPLTLESARPSHTSQYLCASSESRGGGNSPLHFGNGTRLTVT.

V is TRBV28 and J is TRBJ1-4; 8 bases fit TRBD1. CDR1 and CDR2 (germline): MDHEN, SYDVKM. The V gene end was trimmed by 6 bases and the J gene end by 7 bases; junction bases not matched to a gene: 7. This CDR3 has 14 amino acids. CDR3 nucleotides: TGTGCCAGCAGCACAGGGGGGGCGGGTGAAAAACTGTTTTTT. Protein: CASSTGGAGEKLFF.

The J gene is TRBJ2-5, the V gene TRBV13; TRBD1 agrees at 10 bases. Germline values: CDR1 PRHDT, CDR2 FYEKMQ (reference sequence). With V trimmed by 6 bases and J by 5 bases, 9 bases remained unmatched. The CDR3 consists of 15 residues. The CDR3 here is CASSLGGQGIETQYF. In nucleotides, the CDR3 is TGTGCCAGCAGTCTAGGGGGACAGGGGATTGAGACCCAGTACTTC.

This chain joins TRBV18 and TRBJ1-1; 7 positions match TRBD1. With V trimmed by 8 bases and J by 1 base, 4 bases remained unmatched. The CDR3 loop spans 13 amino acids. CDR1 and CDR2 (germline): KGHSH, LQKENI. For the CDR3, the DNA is TGTGCCAGCACCGGACAGGCGAACACTGAAGCTTTCTTT. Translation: CASTGQANTEAFF. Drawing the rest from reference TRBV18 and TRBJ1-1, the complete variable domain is NAGVMQNPRHLVRRRGQEARLRCSPMKGHSHVYWYRQLPEEGLKFMVYLQKENIIDESGMPKERFSAEFPKEGPSILRIQQVVRGDSAAYFCASTGQANTEAFFGQGTRLTVV.

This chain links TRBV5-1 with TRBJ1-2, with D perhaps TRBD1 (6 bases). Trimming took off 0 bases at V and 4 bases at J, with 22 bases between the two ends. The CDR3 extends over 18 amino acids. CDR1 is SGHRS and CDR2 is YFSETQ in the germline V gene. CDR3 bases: TGCGCCAGCAGCTTGGAAGAGTCGGGGGGGGGCGGTCGCTATGGCTACACCTTC. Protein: CASSLEESGGGGRYGYTF.

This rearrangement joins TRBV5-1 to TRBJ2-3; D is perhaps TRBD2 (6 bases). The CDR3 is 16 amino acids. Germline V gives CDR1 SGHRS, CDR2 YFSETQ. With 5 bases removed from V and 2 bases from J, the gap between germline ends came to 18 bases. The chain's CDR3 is CASRGEETGTTDTQYF. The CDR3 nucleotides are TGCGCCAGCAGGGGGGAGGAGACTGGGACCACAGATACGCAGTATTTT.